A single sample is the source of the 26 T cell receptor beta chains below, sequenced in a study of cytomegalovirus exposure and HLA in healthy donors. PCR involved 60 Vbeta and 13 Jbeta primers. Method: immunoSEQ multiplex PCR; TCRdb's copy keeps in-frame clones and lacks some. There are approximately 130,000 clones in the sample; roughly 79% occur only once, and approximately 3% lies in the top ten. The specimen was PBMCs. The receptor source for this set is a boy younger than 10 in good health and CMV-seronegative.

V usage is TRBV19 and J usage is TRBJ2-1; 8 positions match TRBD2. The germline V gene encodes CDR1 LNHDA and CDR2 SQIVND (reference sequence). Trimming took 7 bases from V and 4 from J; bases not matched to a gene: 6. This CDR3 has 14 residues. The CDR3 DNA is TGTGCCAGTAAGAGCGGGAGAGGGTACAATGAGCAGTTCTTC. This translates into CASKSGRGYNEQFF.

V gene TRBV18 combines with J gene TRBJ2-5; 13 bases map to TRBD2. The junction had 6 bases not matched to a gene; V was cut back by 3 bases and J by 5 bases. The CDR3 has 16 amino acids. Germline V gives CDR1 KGHSH, CDR2 LQKENI. The CDR3 here is CASSPSTSGGSETQYF. CDR3 in DNA: TGTGCCAGCTCACCTTCGACTAGCGGGGGGAGTGAGACCCAGTACTTC.

The chain employs TRBV30 and TRBJ1-3; 7 bases map to TRBD1. This CDR3 contains 16 residues. Germline-derived CDR1 and CDR2 are GTSNPN and SVGIG (reference sequence). Trimming removed 0 bases from V and 2 bases from J; junction bases left unmatched: 7. CDR3 in DNA: TGTGCCTGGAGTGTCCGACGACAGGGACCTGGAAACACCATATATTTT. Residues: CAWSVRRQGPGNTIYF.

The chain employs TRBV7-9 and TRBJ2-5, with D perhaps TRBD1 (6 bases). The J call is uncertain, as TRBJ2-7 better fits the DNA end. Germline CDR1 is SEHNR and CDR2 is FQNEAQ (reference sequence). CDR3 length: 14 amino acids. This CDR3 is CASSLGTHPYEQYF. The CDR3 DNA reads TGTGCCAGCAGCTTGGGGACACATCCATACGAGCAGTACTTC.

This clone was seen a single time. A read error may account for a junction end that differs from germline. This chain links TRBV29-1 with TRBJ2-1; a weak D match, TRBD2 (6 bases). The germline V gene has CDR1 SQVTM and CDR2 ANQGSEA. The CDR3 has 15 amino acids. The CDR3 spells CSVEEHSRWRGPVVF. DNA of the CDR3: TGCAGCGTTGAAGAGCATAGCCGGTGGCGGGGTCCTGTGGTCTTC.

The rearrangement joins TRBV7-2 to TRBJ2-1; 7 bases map to TRBD2. This CDR3 has 15 amino acids. Trimming at V came to 2 bases and at J to 1 base, leaving 2 bases not matched to a gene. Germline CDR1 reads SGHTA; CDR2 reads FQGNSA. For the CDR3, the DNA is TGTGCCAGCAGCTTATTGGGGGGGTCCTACAATGAGCAGTTCTTC. It encodes CASSLLGGSYNEQFF.

The chain links TRBV5-1 to TRBJ1-1; 7 nucleotides line up with TRBD1. The CDR3 extends over 14 amino acids. The trim removed 3 bases at V and 1 base at J, leaving 3 bases unmatched. CDR1 SGHRS and CDR2 YFSETQ come from the germline V gene. DNA of the CDR3: TGCGCCAGCAGCTCCCGGGACAGGAACACTGAAGCTTTCTTT. This translates into CASSSRDRNTEAFF. The whole variable domain, filled in from reference TRBV5-1 and TRBJ1-1, reads KAGVTQTPRYLIKTRGQQVTLSCSPISGHRSVSWYQQTPGQGLQFLFEYFSETQRNKGNFPGRFSGRQFSNSRSEMNVSTLELGDSALYLCASSSRDRNTEAFFGQGTRLTVV.

The chain is built from TRBV6-1 and TRBJ1-1; D is ambiguous. Germline assignment: CDR1 MNHNS and CDR2 SASEGT. The germline V and J ends were trimmed by 6 bases and 3 bases, with 14 bases remaining between them. This CDR3 is built from 14 residues. In DNA, the CDR3 is TGTGCCAGCAGCCGCCGGGATGAGGACACTGAAGCTTTCTTT. It translates to CASSRRDEDTEAFF.

This clone was detected only once. V gene TRBV11-2 combines with J gene TRBJ1-2; no reliable D call. The germline V gene encodes CDR1 SGHAT and CDR2 FQNNGV. V was pared by 0 bases and J by 8 bases, with 13 bases between. The CDR3 loop spans 14 amino acids. The CDR3 spells CASSLEVEVFGYTF. CDR3 nucleotides: TGTGCCAGCAGCTTAGAGGTGGAGGTATTCGGCTACACCTTC.

The V and J genes are TRBV29-1 and TRBJ2-1; tentative D call: TRBD1 (5 bases). CDR1 is SQVTM, CDR2 ANQGSEA, per germline. The CDR3 totals 13 residues. Trimming stripped 2 bases from V and 1 base from J, with 6 bases between. The CDR3 loop is CSVERGSYNEQFF. The CDR3 DNA is TGCAGCGTTGAAAGGGGTTCCTACAATGAGCAGTTCTTC.

The rearrangement links TRBV6-4 to TRBJ2-5; a weak D match, TRBD2 (5 bases). Germline-derived CDR1 and CDR2 are MRHNA and SNTAGT. This CDR3 spans 15 amino acids. Trimming stripped 4 bases from V and 5 bases from J, with 17 bases between. The CDR3 is CASSADPGSAETQYF. In nucleotides, the CDR3 is TGTGCCAGCAGTGCTGATCCGGGAAGCGCGGAGACCCAGTACTTC.

V usage is TRBV5-1 and J usage is TRBJ1-1, with D hard to call. CDR1 SGHRS and CDR2 YFSETQ come from the germline V gene. V dropped 2 bases and J dropped 1 base, with 9 bases sitting between them. This CDR3 is built from 14 residues. This CDR3 is CASSLLPGNTEAFF. The CDR3 nucleotides read TGCGCCAGCAGCTTACTTCCAGGGAACACTGAAGCTTTCTTT.

CDR3 in amino acids: CASSFSGGRPDTQYF. CDR3 coding DNA: TGCGCCAGCAGCTTTAGCGGGGGGAGGCCAGATACGCAGTATTTT. This sequence joins TRBV5-1 and TRBJ2-3, with 10 bases identical to TRBD2. CDR3 size: 15 residues. The germline V gene has CDR1 SGHRS and CDR2 YFSETQ. Germline trimming cut 2 bases from V and 4 bases from J; bases unmatched to any gene: 4.

The V and J genes are TRBV7-2 and TRBJ2-1; D is unresolved. This CDR3 region has 13 residues. V was clipped by 2 bases and J by 5 bases, with 7 bases between them. Germline loops: CDR1 SGHTA, CDR2 FQGNSA. The DNA of the CDR3 is TGTGCCAGCAGCTTAAACCCTAACAATGAGCAGTTCTTC. As protein: CASSLNPNNEQFF. Variable domain in full (rest from reference TRBV7-2 and TRBJ2-1): GAGVSQSPSNKVTEKGKDVELRCDPISGHTALYWYRQSLGQGLEFLIYFQGNSAPDKSGLPSDRFSAERTGGSVSTLTIQRTQQEDSAVYLCASSLNPNNEQFFGPGTRLTVL.

The chain combines TRBV6-1 with TRBJ2-7, with 10 bases aligning to TRBD1. The length of the CDR3 is 14 residues. The V segment lost 10 bases and the J segment 2 bases; nucleotides outside the gene matches: 8. Germline-derived CDR1 and CDR2 are MNHNS and SASEGT. CDR3 region: CATLDRGSPYEQYF. CDR3 in DNA: TGTGCCACCTTGGACAGGGGGTCCCCCTACGAGCAGTACTTC.

The gene calls are TRBV7-9 and TRBJ1-4; 7 bases map to TRBD1. This CDR3 is built from 15 residues. In germline, CDR1 is SEHNR, CDR2 FQNEAQ (reference sequence). The J segment lost 13 bases and the V segment lost 0 bases, leaving 11 bases of the junction unmatched. The CDR3 coding sequence is TGTGCCAGCAGCTTAGCGGAGGGGGCGGGCGGTGGACTGTTTTTT. Protein: CASSLAEGAGGGLFF.

This chain connects TRBV7-2 to TRBJ2-5; 10 positions agree with TRBD2. The ends lost 4 bases at V and 1 base at J; junction bases unmatched: 3. Germline V CDR1 and CDR2: SGHTA, FQGNSA. The CDR3 has 15 amino acids. For the CDR3, the DNA is TGTGCCAGCAGCTCCTCTAGCGGGGGCCAAGAGACCCAGTACTTC. This gives the protein CASSSSSGGQETQYF.

This clone showed up just once. V gene TRBV2 combines with J gene TRBJ2-5; D is undetermined. Germline V gives CDR1 SNHLY, CDR2 FYNNEI. The V end lost 0 bases, the J end lost 1 base, and 18 bases lay between the germline ends. The CDR3 extends over 18 amino acids. The CDR3 nucleotides read TGTGCCAGCAGTGAAGCGCTTAAGGTACAGACCTTCCAAGAGACCCAGTACTTC. This sequence encodes CASSEALKVQTFQETQYF.

CDR3 region: CASRGGARGEQFF. CDR3 coding DNA: TGTGCCAGCAGGGGGGGGGCTCGCGGTGAGCAGTTCTTC. The chain has TRBV11-3 and TRBJ2-1; perhaps TRBD2 as D (7 bases). Looked up from germline, CDR1 is SGHNT and CDR2 is YENEEA. The V end was cut by 6 bases, the J end by 9 bases, with 15 bases between. This CDR3 comprises 13 residues.

In its sample, this clone was seen a few times. The chain links TRBV6-1 to TRBJ2-5; 8 positions match TRBD2. The CDR3 sequence is 16 residues long. CDR1 is MNHNS and CDR2 is SASEGT in the germline V gene. Trimming at V came to 1 base and at J to 4 bases, leaving 8 bases not matched to a gene. The DNA for the CDR3 is TGTGCCAGCAGTGAAGGGAGCGGGAGTGGGCGAGAGACCCAGTACTTC. The encoded protein is CASSEGSGSGRETQYF.

The chain uses TRBV29-1 and TRBJ1-2, with D possibly being TRBD1 (6 bases). Germline V gives CDR1 SQVTM, CDR2 ANQGSEA. Trimming shortened V by 7 bases and J by 3 bases, and 15 bases separated the two germline ends. This CDR3 is 13 amino acids long. CDR3 coding DNA: TGCAGCGCCCCGCTCCAGGGGCACTATGGCTACACCTTC. Translating it yields CSAPLQGHYGYTF.

A single count supports this clone. The chain recombines TRBV6-4 with TRBJ2-1, with D perhaps matching TRBD1 (6 bases). The CDR3 has 13 amino acids. V was clipped by 2 bases and J by 7 bases, with 9 bases between them. Germline V CDR1 and CDR2: MRHNA, SNTAGT. The DNA for the CDR3 is TGTGCCAGCAGTGACACAGGACAGAATGAGCAGTTCTTC. Its protein is CASSDTGQNEQFF.

The chain uses TRBV4-2 and TRBJ2-7; 11 bases match TRBD1. Germline trimming cut 4 bases from V and 2 bases from J; bases unmatched to any gene: 10. Looked up from germline, CDR1 is LGHNA and CDR2 is YNFKEQ. The CDR3 extends over 17 amino acids. CDR3: CASSPKPGQGDAYEQYF. Written as DNA, the CDR3 is TGTGCCAGCAGCCCAAAACCGGGACAGGGGGACGCCTACGAGCAGTACTTC.

The chain links TRBV9 to TRBJ2-2; 8 nucleotides line up with TRBD1. There are 13 residues in the CDR3. CDR1 and CDR2 from the germline V gene are SGDLS and YYNGEE. J was trimmed by 6 bases and V by 7 bases; bases with no gene match: 5. The DNA for the CDR3 is TGTGCCAGCGAACAGGGGGGATCCGGGGAGCTGTTTTTT. Translated: CASEQGGSGELFF.

The chain has TRBV9 and TRBJ2-5; D gene ambiguous. Trimming stripped 0 bases from V and 1 base from J, with 4 bases between. The CDR3 is 13 residues long. Germline V gene sequence: CDR1 SGDLS, CDR2 YYNGEE. This CDR3 is CASSVGLQETQYF. As DNA, the CDR3 is TGTGCCAGCAGCGTAGGACTCCAAGAGACCCAGTACTTC. The entire variable domain, with the rest obtained from reference TRBV9 and TRBJ2-5, is as follows: DSGVTQTPKHLITATGQRVTLRCSPRSGDLSVYWYQQSLDQGLQFLIQYYNGEERAKGNILERFSAQQFPDLHSELNLSSLELGDSALYFCASSVGLQETQYFGPGTRLLVL.

The rearrangement links TRBV6-1 to TRBJ1-2; D uncertain. Trimming shortened V by 1 base and J by 7 bases, and 13 bases separated the two germline ends. The CDR3 consists of 14 residues. From germline, CDR1 is MNHNS and CDR2 SASEGT. The CDR3 sequence is CASSEGGRYGGYTF. As DNA, the CDR3 is TGTGCCAGCAGTGAAGGAGGGCGGTACGGTGGCTACACCTTC.